This T cell receptor beta chain was sequenced during a study of blood T cell repertoires in COVID-19. On the study more broadly: Samples taken during acute and convalescent COVID-19 were collected in the United States, Italy and Spain. Sources were T cells, B-cell-depleted T cells, or PBMCs; the material itself was cDNA or gDNA.

Authors' processing steps: Reference gene primer amplification gave nucleated cell count estimates. Method: immunoSEQ multiplex PCR; TCRdb's copy keeps in-frame clones and lacks some. V and J calls plus clone size are reproduced from that table; the DNA served to infer D and trimming. This table holds about 55,000 clones, roughly 90% found once. Sample: peripheral blood. The source of this sequence is a man aged 55 to 70 with active COVID-19.

The CDR3 DNA follows: TGTGCCAGCAGCTCCAACTGGAACACTGAAGCTTTCTTT. Translated, it gives CASSSNWNTEAFF. The chain has TRBV7-8 and TRBJ1-1, with D unresolved. From germline, CDR1 is SGHVS and CDR2 FQNEAQ. The CDR3 loop spans 13 amino acids. V dropped 4 bases and J dropped 1 base, with 7 bases sitting between them. The whole variable domain, filled in from reference TRBV7-8 and TRBJ1-1, reads GAGVSQSPRYKVAKRGQDVALRCDPISGHVSLFWYQQALGQGPEFLTYFQNEAQLDKSGLPSDRFFAERPEGSVSTLKIQRTQQEDSAVYLCASSSNWNTEAFFGQGTRLTVV.